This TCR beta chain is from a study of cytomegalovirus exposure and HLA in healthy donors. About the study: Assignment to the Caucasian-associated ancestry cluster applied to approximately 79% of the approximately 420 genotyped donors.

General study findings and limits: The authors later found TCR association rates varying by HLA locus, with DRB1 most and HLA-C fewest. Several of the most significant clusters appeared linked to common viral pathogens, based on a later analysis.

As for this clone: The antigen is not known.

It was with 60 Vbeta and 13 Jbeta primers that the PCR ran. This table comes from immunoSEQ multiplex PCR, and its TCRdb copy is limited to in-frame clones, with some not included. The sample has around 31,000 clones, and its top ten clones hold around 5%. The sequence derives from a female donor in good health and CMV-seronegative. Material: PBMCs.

The CDR3 DNA reads as TGTGCCAGCAGCCAAGATCATCCTCGCGCCTCGGGACTAGCGGGGGGGCTGACAGATACGCAGTATTTT. Translation: CASSQDHPRASGLAGGLTDTQYF. The J gene is TRBJ2-3, the V gene TRBV4-2; TRBD2 matches at 16 bases. The length of the CDR3 is 23 residues. CDR1 and CDR2 from the germline V gene are LGHNA and YNFKEQ. The V gene end was trimmed by 0 bases and the J gene end by 3 bases; junction bases not matched to a gene: 18.